The rows below give T cell receptor beta chains drawn from one sample of a study of cytomegalovirus exposure and HLA in healthy donors. Using immunoSEQ multiplex PCR, the repertoire was profiled, and TCRdb retains in-frame clones only, with some absent. The repertoire holds roughly 70,000 clones, with around 70% as singletons. The sequenced sample consisted of PBMCs. The receptors shown here come from a human donor in good health. CDR3s include the opening cysteine and the closing phenylalanine or tryptophan. The D gene is left open where the match is weak. Clone size appears in some rows only: once, few, many, or a class for an expanded clone.

J gene	D gene	clone size	CDR3 length	V gene	CDR3 protein	CDR3 DNA
TRBJ1-2	NA	NA	11	TRBV29-1	CSVDSNYGYTF	TGCAGCGTTGACAGTAACTATGGCTACACCTTC
TRBJ2-7	TRBD1	few	15	TRBV15	CATSGQTGAYYEQYF	TGTGCCACCAGCGGGCAGACAGGGGCCTACTACGAGCAGTACTTC
TRBJ2-5	NA	NA	13	TRBV19	CASRLQEQETQYF	TGTGCCAGTAGGTTACAGGAACAAGAGACCCAGTACTTC
TRBJ1-3	NA	NA	19	TRBV30	CAWSLGTLIDPYSGNTIYF	TGTGCCTGGAGCCTTGGGACTTTAATAGACCCTTACTCTGGAAACACCATATATTTT
TRBJ2-7	TRBD2	NA	14	TRBV4-1	CASSHSSGSYEQYF	TGCGCCAGCAGCCATTCTAGCGGTTCCTACGAGCAGTACTTC
TRBJ2-4	NA	NA	12	TRBV28	CASSPGLNIQYF	TGTGCCAGCAGTCCCGGACTAAACATTCAGTACTTC
TRBJ1-1	TRBD1	NA	14	TRBV7-9	CSSSRQGPNTEAFF	TGTTCCAGCAGTCGACAGGGCCCGAACACTGAAGCTTTCTTT
TRBJ2-3	NA	NA	14	TRBV5-6	CASSLDRNTDTQYF	TGTGCCAGCAGCTTGGACAGGAACACAGATACGCAGTATTTT
TRBJ2-5	NA	NA	13	TRBV7-9	CASSFSGLQTQYF	TGTGCCAGCAGCTTTTCAGGGCTCCAGACCCAGTACTTC
TRBJ1-1	TRBD1	NA	15	TRBV5-1	CASSWGQGRNTEAFF	TGCGCCAGCAGCTGGGGACAGGGGCGAAACACTGAAGCTTTCTTT
TRBJ1-1	TRBD1	NA	13	TRBV30	CAWTGGSATEAFF	TGTGCCTGGACAGGGGGCTCAGCCACTGAAGCTTTCTTT
TRBJ2-5	TRBD2	few	15	TRBV27	CASSSTSGRGETQYF	TGTGCCAGCAGTTCGACTAGCGGGAGAGGCGAGACCCAGTACTTC
TRBJ2-3	TRBD2	NA	16	TRBV18	CASSPRLAGDPDTQYF	TGTGCCAGCTCACCGAGACTAGCGGGAGACCCCGATACGCAGTATTTT
TRBJ1-1	NA	NA	14	TRBV19	CASSSGTWNTEAFF	TGTGCCAGTAGTTCTGGGACTTGGAACACTGAAGCTTTCTTT
TRBJ2-1	NA	NA	16	TRBV27	CASTYSAGDTYNEQFF	TGTGCCAGCACTTACTCAGCCGGGGACACCTACAATGAGCAGTTCTTC
TRBJ2-7	NA	NA	15	TRBV30	CAWSLGGGGVYEQYF	TGTGCCTGGAGCCTAGGGGGGGGAGGCGTTTACGAGCAGTACTTC
TRBJ1-4	NA	NA	18	TRBV4-2	CASSVSGQGIEANEKLFF	TGTGCCAGCAGCGTATCCGGCCAGGGGATCGAAGCTAATGAAAAACTGTTTTTT
TRBJ1-4	NA	NA	16	TRBV7-2	CASSQGGTYSNEKLFF	TGTGCCAGCAGCCAGGGAGGGACCTATTCCAATGAAAAACTGTTTTTT
TRBJ2-7	TRBD2	NA	15	TRBV4-2	CASSQLAGLSLEQYF	TGTGCCAGCAGCCAACTAGCGGGACTTAGTTTAGAGCAGTACTTC
TRBJ1-1	TRBD1	few	15	TRBV13	CASSPSGTGNTEAFF	TGTGCCAGCAGCCCCTCCGGGACAGGGAACACTGAAGCTTTCTTT
TRBJ2-7	NA	NA	14	TRBV27	CASSSVTEHYEQYF	TGTGCCAGCAGTTCGGTGACTGAGCACTACGAGCAGTACTTC
TRBJ2-1	NA	NA	15	TRBV5-1	CASSLGQYTYNEQFF	TGCGCCAGCAGCTTGGGCCAATACACCTACAATGAGCAGTTCTTC
TRBJ2-1	NA	NA	11	TRBV2	CASGPYNEQFF	TGTGCCAGCGGGCCCTACAATGAGCAGTTCTTC
TRBJ1-2	TRBD1	NA	14	TRBV6-1	CASNPDRASYGYTF	TGTGCCAGCAACCCGGACAGGGCCTCTTATGGCTACACCTTC
TRBJ1-1	NA	NA	13	TRBV28	CASRATAGTEAFF	TGTGCCAGCAGGGCGACGGCCGGGACTGAAGCTTTCTTT
TRBJ1-1	TRBD1	few	15	TRBV4-1	CASSRGQGTNTEAFF	TGCGCCAGCAGCCGCGGACAGGGGACGAACACTGAAGCTTTCTTT
TRBJ2-3	NA	NA	15	TRBV11-3	CASSLWGSGLDTQYF	TGTGCCAGCAGCTTATGGGGCAGCGGGTTAGATACGCAGTATTTT
TRBJ1-2	NA	NA	15	TRBV6-5	CASSYSSRTHYGYTF	TGTGCCAGCAGTTACTCGAGTCGCACCCACTATGGCTACACCTTC
TRBJ2-5	NA	NA	15	TRBV5-1	CASSLAAGAPETQYF	TGCGCCAGCAGCTTGGCTGCAGGGGCCCCTGAGACCCAGTACTTC
TRBJ1-1	NA	NA	14	TRBV7-9	CASSSQGSWTEAFF	TGTGCCAGCAGCTCGCAGGGTAGTTGGACTGAAGCTTTCTTT
TRBJ2-5	TRBD2	NA	21	TRBV30	CAWRRRRTRGTSGNFQETQYF	TGTGCCTGGAGGAGGAGAAGGACACGGGGGACTAGCGGGAATTTTCAAGAGACCCAGTACTTC
TRBJ2-7	TRBD2	NA	16	TRBV4-1	CASSQRDASGTYEQYF	TGCGCCAGCAGCCAAAGGGATGCTAGCGGGACCTACGAGCAGTACTTC
TRBJ1-5	TRBD1	NA	15	TRBV15	CATSRGQGAGQPQHF	TGTGCCACCAGCAGAGGACAGGGGGCAGGTCAGCCCCAGCATTTT
TRBJ2-3	TRBD2	NA	17	TRBV15	CATSRDQRGEEADTQYF	TGTGCCACCAGCAGAGATCAACGGGGGGAGGAAGCAGATACGCAGTATTTT
TRBJ2-3	TRBD2	NA	17	TRBV5-4	CASSFGGTSGSGDTQYF	TGTGCCAGCAGCTTCGGTGGGACTAGCGGGAGTGGAGATACGCAGTATTTT
TRBJ1-2	NA	once	13	TRBV2	CASGPSGVPGYTF	TGTGCCAGCGGGCCCTCAGGGGTTCCCGGCTACACCTTC
TRBJ1-1	TRBD1	NA	15	TRBV11-2	CASTLTTGVNTEAFF	TGTGCCAGCACATTAACGACAGGGGTGAACACTGAAGCTTTCTTT
TRBJ2-5	TRBD2	NA	13	TRBV25-1	CASSDSGTGTQYF	TGTGCCAGCAGTGATAGCGGGACGGGGACCCAGTACTTC
TRBJ2-7	TRBD2	few	16	TRBV7-7	CASSPGLAGLSYEQYF	TGTGCCAGCAGCCCGGGACTAGCGGGCCTCTCCTACGAGCAGTACTTC
TRBJ1-2	TRBD1	NA	14	TRBV6-5	CASSPTGKSYGYTF	TGTGCCAGCAGTCCGACAGGGAAAAGCTATGGCTACACCTTC
TRBJ1-5	NA	NA	13	TRBV6-6	CASRGASNQPQHF	TGTGCCAGCCGTGGGGCTAGCAATCAGCCCCAGCATTTT
TRBJ2-3	TRBD2	NA	18	TRBV2	CASSESGGGVYLTDTQYF	TGTGCCAGCAGTGAAAGCGGGGGCGGGGTCTACCTCACAGATACGCAGTATTTT
TRBJ2-1	NA	NA	16	TRBV7-2	CASSLTKWEEGGEQFF	TGTGCCAGCAGCTTAACCAAGTGGGAGGAGGGAGGTGAGCAGTTCTTC
TRBJ1-1	NA	NA	17	TRBV7-9	CASSSPRGGGSNTEAFF	TGTGCCAGCAGCTCGCCGAGAGGGGGGGGTTCGAACACTGAAGCTTTCTTT
TRBJ2-5	TRBD1	NA	16	TRBV27	CASSPGQGAAVKTQYF	TGTGCCAGCAGTCCTGGACAGGGGGCGGCAGTGAAGACCCAGTACTTC
TRBJ2-1	TRBD2	NA	16	TRBV25-1	CASSVPSGSSYNEQFF	TGTGCCAGCAGTGTCCCTAGCGGAAGCTCCTACAATGAGCAGTTCTTC
TRBJ2-4	TRBD2	few	14	TRBV30	CASGLAGGKNIQYF	TGTGCCTCGGGACTAGCGGGAGGCAAAAACATTCAGTACTTC
TRBJ2-7	TRBD2	NA	15	TRBV9	CASSEGTSGRGEQYF	TGTGCCAGCAGCGAGGGGACTAGCGGGAGAGGCGAGCAGTACTTC
TRBJ2-1	NA	few	16	TRBV6-1	CASSEAPGVPHNEQFF	TGTGCCAGCAGTGAAGCGCCGGGGGTACCTCACAATGAGCAGTTCTTC
TRBJ1-5	NA	NA	12	TRBV6-1	CASSPIRQPQHF	TGTGCCAGCTCTCCTATCAGGCAGCCCCAGCATTTT
TRBJ2-2	NA	few	15	TRBV5-4	CASSDSTSRRRELFF	TGTGCCAGCAGTGATTCGACTTCCAGGAGGAGGGAGCTGTTTTTT
TRBJ2-2	TRBD2	few	14	TRBV9	CASSPLGGAGELFF	TGTGCCAGCAGCCCCCTCGGGGGGGCCGGGGAGCTGTTTTTT
TRBJ2-1	TRBD2	NA	15	TRBV27	CASSSLAGGDNEQFF	TGTGCCAGCAGTTCCTTAGCGGGAGGGGACAATGAGCAGTTCTTC
TRBJ1-1	NA	NA	13	TRBV25-1	CASSQGGSTEAFF	TGTGCCAGCAGTCAAGGAGGTAGCACTGAAGCTTTCTTT